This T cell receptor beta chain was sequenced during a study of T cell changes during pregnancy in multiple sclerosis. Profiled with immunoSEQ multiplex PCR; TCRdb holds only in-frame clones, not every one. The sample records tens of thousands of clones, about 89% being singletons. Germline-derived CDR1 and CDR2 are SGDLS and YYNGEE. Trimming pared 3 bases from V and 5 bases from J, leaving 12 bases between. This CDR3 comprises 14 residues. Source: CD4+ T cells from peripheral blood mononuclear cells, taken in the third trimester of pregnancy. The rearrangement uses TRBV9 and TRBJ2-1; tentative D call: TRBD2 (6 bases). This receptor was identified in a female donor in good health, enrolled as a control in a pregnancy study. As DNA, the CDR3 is TGTGCCAGCAGCGAAACGGGAGTTCACAATGAGCAGTTCTTC. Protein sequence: CASSETGVHNEQFF. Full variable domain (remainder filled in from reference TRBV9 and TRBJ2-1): DSGVTQTPKHLITATGQRVTLRCSPRSGDLSVYWYQQSLDQGLQFLIQYYNGEERAKGNILERFSAQQFPDLHSELNLSSLELGDSALYFCASSETGVHNEQFFGPGTRLTVL.